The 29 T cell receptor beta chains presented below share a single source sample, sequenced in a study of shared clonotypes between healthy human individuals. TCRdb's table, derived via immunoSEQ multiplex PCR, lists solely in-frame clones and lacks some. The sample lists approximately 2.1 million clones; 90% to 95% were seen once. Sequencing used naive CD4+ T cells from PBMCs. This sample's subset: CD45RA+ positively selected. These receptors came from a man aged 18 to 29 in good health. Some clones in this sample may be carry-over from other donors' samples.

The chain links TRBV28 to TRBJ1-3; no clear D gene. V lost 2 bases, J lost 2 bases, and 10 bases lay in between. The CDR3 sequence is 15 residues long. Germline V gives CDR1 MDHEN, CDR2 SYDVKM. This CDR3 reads CASSLMGATGNTIYF. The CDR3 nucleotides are TGTGCCAGCAGTTTAATGGGAGCAACTGGAAACACCATATATTTT.

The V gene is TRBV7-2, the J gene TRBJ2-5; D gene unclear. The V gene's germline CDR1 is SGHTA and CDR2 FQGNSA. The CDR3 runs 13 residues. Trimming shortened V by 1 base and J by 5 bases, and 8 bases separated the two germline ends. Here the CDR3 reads CASSLVYSETQYF. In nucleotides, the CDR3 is TGTGCCAGCAGCTTAGTTTATTCGGAGACCCAGTACTTC. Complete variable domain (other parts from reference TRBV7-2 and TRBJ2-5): GAGVSQSPSNKVTEKGKDVELRCDPISGHTALYWYRQSLGQGLEFLIYFQGNSAPDKSGLPSDRFSAERTGGSVSTLTIQRTQQEDSAVYLCASSLVYSETQYFGPGTRLLVL.

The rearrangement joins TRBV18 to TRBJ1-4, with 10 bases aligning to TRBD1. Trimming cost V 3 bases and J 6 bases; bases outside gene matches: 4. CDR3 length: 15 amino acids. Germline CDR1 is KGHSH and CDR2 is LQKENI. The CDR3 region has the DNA TGTGCCAGCTCACCCGGACAGGGGGAACATGAAAAACTGTTTTTT. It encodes CASSPGQGEHEKLFF.

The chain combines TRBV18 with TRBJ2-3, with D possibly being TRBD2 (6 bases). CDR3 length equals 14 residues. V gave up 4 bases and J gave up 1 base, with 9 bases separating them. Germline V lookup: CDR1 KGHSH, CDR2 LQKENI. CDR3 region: CASSRPSGTDTQYF. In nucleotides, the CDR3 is TGTGCCAGCTCACGCCCTAGCGGCACAGATACGCAGTATTTT.

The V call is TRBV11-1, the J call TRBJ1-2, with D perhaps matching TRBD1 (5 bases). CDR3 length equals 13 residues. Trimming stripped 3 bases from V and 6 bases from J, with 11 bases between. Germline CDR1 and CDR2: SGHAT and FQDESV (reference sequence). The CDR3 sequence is CASSFRGENGYTF. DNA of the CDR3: TGTGCCAGCAGCTTTCGAGGGGAGAATGGCTACACCTTC.

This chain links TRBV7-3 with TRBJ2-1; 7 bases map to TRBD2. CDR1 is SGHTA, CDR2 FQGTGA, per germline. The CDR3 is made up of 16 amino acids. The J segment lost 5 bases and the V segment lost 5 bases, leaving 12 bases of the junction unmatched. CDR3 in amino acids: CASSDIGSGKHNEQFF. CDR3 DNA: TGTGCCAGCAGCGATATCGGGAGCGGGAAACACAATGAGCAGTTCTTC. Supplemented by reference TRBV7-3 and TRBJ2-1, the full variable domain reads GAGVSQTPSNKVTEKGKYVELRCDPISGHTALYWYRQSLGQGPEFLIYFQGTGAADDSGLPNDRFFAVRPEGSVSTLKIQRTERGDSAVYLCASSDIGSGKHNEQFFGPGTRLTVL.

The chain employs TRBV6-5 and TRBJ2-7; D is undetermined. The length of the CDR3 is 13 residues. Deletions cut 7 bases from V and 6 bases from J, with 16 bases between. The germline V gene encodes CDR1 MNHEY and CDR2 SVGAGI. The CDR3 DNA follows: TGTGCCAGCACCACCGGTTTATGGGGCGAGCAGTACTTC. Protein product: CASTTGLWGEQYF.

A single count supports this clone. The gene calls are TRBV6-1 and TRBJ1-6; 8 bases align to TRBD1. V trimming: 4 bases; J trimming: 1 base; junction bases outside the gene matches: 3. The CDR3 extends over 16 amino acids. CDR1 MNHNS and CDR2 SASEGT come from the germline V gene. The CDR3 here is CASSGTGWSYNSPLHF. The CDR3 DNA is TGTGCCAGCAGTGGGACAGGGTGGTCCTATAATTCACCCCTCCACTTT.

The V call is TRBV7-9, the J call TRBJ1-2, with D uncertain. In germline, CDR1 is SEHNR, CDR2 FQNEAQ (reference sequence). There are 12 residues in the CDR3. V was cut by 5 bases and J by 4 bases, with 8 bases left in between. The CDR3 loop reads CASSQLSYGYTF. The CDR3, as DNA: TGTGCCAGCAGCCAATTGAGCTATGGCTACACCTTC.

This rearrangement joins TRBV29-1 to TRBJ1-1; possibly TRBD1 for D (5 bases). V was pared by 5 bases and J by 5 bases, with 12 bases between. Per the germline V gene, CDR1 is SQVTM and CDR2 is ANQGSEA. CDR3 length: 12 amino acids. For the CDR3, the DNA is TGCAGCGTTCGGGGGAGCGCGACTGAAGCTTTCTTT. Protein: CSVRGSATEAFF.

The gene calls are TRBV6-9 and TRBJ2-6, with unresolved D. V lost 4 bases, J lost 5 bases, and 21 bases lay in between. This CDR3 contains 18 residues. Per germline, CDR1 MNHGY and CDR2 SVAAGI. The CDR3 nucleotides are TGTGCCAGCAGTTGCCTCATCTTACGACAAAGTCGGGCCAACGTCCTGACTTTC. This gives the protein CASSCLILRQSRANVLTF.

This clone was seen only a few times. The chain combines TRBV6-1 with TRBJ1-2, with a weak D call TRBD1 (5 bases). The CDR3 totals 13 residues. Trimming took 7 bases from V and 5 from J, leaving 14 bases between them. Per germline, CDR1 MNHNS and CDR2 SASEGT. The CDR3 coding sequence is TGTGCCAGCATTTTGAGGGGACTTTATGGCTACACCTTC. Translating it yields CASILRGLYGYTF.

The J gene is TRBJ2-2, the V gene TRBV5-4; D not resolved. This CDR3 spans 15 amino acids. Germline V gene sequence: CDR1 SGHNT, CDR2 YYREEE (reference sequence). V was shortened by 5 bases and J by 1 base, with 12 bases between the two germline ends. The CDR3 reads CASSYRTGNTGELFF. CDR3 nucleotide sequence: TGTGCCAGCAGTTACCGGACGGGGAACACCGGGGAGCTGTTTTTT.

The CDR3 DNA is TGCGCCAGCAGCTTGTTCGAAGGGAGCGCTCTCTATGGCTACACCTTC. Protein: CASSLFEGSALYGYTF. The gene calls are TRBV5-1 and TRBJ1-2; no firm D call. The V end lost 1 base, the J end lost 4 bases, and 17 bases lay between the germline ends. The germline CDR1 and CDR2 sequences are SGHRS and YFSETQ. The CDR3 is 16 residues long.

CDR3 in amino acids: CASSFKALAGVLSWSSYEQYF. CDR3 DNA sequence: TGTGCCAGCAGTTTCAAGGCCCTAGCGGGAGTTCTATCATGGAGCTCCTACGAGCAGTACTTC. This sequence joins TRBV28 and TRBJ2-7; 10 positions match TRBD2. Losses at the gene ends were 3 bases for V and 0 bases for J; bases not matched to a gene: 20. Germline V gene sequence: CDR1 MDHEN, CDR2 SYDVKM. The CDR3 covers 21 residues.

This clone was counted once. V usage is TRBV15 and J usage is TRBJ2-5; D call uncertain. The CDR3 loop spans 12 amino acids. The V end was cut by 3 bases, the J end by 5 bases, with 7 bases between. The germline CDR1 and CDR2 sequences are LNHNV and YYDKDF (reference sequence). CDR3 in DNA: TGTGCCACCAGCAGCGACTCGGAGACCCAGTACTTC. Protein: CATSSDSETQYF. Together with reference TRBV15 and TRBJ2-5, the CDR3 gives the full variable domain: DAMVIQNPRYQVTQFGKPVTLSCSQTLNHNVMYWYQQKSSQAPKLLFHYYDKDFNNEADTPDNFQSRRPNTSFCFLDIRSPGLGDTAMYLCATSSDSETQYFGPGTRLLVL.

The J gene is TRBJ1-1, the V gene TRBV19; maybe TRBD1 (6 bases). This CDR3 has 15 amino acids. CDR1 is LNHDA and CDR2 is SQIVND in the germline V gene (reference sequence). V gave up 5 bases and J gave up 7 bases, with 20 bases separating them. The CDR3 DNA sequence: TGTGCCAGTAGTTGGCAAGGGGGGAAGAGGGGTGAAGCTTTCTTT. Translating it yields CASSWQGGKRGEAFF.

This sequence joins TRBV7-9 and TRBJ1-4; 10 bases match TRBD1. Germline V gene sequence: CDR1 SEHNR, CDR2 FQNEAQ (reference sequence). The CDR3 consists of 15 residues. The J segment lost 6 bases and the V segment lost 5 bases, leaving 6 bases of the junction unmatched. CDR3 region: CASSPGDRGHEKLFF. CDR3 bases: TGTGCCAGCAGCCCTGGGGACAGGGGTCATGAAAAACTGTTTTTT.

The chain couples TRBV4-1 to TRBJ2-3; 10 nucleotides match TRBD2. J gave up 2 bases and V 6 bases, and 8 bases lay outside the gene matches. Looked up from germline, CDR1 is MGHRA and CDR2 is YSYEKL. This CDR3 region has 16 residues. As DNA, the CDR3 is TGCGCCAGCAGGAAAAGCGGGAGGGCCTTCACAGATACGCAGTATTTT. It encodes CASRKSGRAFTDTQYF.

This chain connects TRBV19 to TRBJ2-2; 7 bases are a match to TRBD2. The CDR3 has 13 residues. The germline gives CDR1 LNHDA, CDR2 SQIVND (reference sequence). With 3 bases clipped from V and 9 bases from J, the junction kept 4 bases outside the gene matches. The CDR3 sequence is CASSIQTSRELFF. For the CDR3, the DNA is TGTGCCAGTAGTATTCAGACTAGCCGGGAGCTGTTTTTT.

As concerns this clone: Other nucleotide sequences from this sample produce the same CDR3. The CDR3 loop reads CASSLMNTEAFF. CDR3 DNA sequence: TGTGCCAGCAGCTTAATGAACACTGAAGCTTTCTTT. J is TRBJ1-1 and V is TRBV7-9; no clear D. Germline lookup yields CDR1 SEHNR and CDR2 FQNEAQ (reference sequence). This CDR3 is 12 amino acids long. Deletions cut 2 bases from V and 0 bases from J, with 1 base between.

Written as DNA, the CDR3 is TGCAGCGTTATCAGGGGGGGGTACAATGAGCAGTTCTTC. Amino acids: CSVIRGGYNEQFF. The chain combines TRBV29-1 with TRBJ2-1, with D tentatively TRBD1 or TRBD2 (7 bases each). There are 13 residues in the CDR3. The V end lost 5 bases, the J end lost 4 bases, and 12 bases lay between the germline ends. From germline, CDR1 is SQVTM and CDR2 ANQGSEA.

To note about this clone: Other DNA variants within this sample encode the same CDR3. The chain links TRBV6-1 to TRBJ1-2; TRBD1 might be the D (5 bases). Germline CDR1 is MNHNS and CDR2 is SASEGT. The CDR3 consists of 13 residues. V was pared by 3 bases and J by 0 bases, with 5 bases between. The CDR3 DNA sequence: TGTGCCAGCAGTGAGACAGCTAACTATGGCTACACCTTC. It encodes CASSETANYGYTF.

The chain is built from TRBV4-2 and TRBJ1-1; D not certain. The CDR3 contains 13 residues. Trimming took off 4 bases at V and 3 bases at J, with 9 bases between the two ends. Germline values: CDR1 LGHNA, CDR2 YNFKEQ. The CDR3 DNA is TGTGCCAGCAGCCTCCTGACCGACACTGAAGCTTTCTTT. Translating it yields CASSLLTDTEAFF.

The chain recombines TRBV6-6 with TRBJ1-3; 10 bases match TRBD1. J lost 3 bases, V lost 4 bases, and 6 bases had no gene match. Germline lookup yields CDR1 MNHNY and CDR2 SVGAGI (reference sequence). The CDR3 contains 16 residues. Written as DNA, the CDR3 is TGTGCCAGCAGTTTTACGACAGGGGGCGGTGGAAACACCATATATTTT. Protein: CASSFTTGGGGNTIYF.

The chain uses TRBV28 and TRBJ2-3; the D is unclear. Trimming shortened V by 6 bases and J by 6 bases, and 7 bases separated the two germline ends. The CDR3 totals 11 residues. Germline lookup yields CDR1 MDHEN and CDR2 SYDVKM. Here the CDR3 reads CASRGLDTQYF. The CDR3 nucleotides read TGTGCCAGCAGGGGCTTGGATACGCAGTATTTT.

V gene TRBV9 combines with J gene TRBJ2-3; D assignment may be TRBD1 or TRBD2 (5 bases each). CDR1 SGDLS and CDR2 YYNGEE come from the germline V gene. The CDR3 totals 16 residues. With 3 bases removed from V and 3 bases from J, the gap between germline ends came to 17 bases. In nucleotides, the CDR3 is TGTGCCAGCAGCGCCGAGAGGGGCTGGAGAACAGATACGCAGTATTTT. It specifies CASSAERGWRTDTQYF.

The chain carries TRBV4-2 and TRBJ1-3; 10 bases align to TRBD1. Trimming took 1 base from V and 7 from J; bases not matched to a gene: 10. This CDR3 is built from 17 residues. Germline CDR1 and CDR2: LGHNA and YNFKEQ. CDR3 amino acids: CASSQVVGTGVRNTIYF. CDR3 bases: TGTGCCAGCAGCCAAGTTGTCGGGACAGGGGTGAGGAACACCATATATTTT.

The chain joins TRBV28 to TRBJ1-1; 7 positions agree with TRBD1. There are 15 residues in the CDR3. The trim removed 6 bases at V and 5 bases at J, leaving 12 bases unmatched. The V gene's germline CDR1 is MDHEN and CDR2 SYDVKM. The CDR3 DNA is TGTGCCAGCAGCCCGGGGAGGAGGGGGCGGACTGAAGCTTTCTTT. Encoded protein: CASSPGRRGRTEAFF.